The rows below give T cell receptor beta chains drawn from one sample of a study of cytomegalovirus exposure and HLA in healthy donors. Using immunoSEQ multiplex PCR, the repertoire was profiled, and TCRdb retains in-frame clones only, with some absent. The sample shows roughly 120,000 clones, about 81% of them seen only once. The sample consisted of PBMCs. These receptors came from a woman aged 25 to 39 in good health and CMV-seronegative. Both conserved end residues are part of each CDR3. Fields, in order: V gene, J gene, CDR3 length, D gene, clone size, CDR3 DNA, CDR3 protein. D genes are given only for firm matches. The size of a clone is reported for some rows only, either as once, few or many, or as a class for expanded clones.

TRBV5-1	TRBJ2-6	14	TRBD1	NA	TGCGCCAGCAGATCGACAGGGGGCTTAGAGGGCCTGACTTTC	CASRSTGGLEGLTF
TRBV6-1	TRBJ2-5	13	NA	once	TGTGCCAGCAGTGAGGTAGCCAGAGAGACCCAGTACTTC	CASSEVARETQYF
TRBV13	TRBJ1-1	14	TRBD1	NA	TGTGCCAGCAGCCCTCCAACGGGACAGTTTGGCGCTTTCTTT	CASSPPTGQFGAFF
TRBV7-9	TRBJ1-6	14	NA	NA	TGTGCCAGCAGTCCAGGAGTGGGAGATTCACCCCTCCACTTT	CASSPGVGDSPLHF
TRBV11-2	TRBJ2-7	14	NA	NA	TGTGCCAGCAGCTTAGACTACCTTTCCTACGAGCAGTACTTC	CASSLDYLSYEQYF
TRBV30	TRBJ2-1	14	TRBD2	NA	TGTGCCTGGAGCCGGACTAGCGGTAATAATGAGCAGTTCTTC	CAWSRTSGNNEQFF
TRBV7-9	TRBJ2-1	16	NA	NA	TGTGCCAGCAGCTTAGTTGGTGGGGGGGCGCTCAATGAGCAGTTCTTC	CASSLVGGGALNEQFF
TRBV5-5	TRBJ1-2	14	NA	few	TGTGCCAGCAGTCGCCAGGTCCCTCTGGATGGCTACACCTTC	CASSRQVPLDGYTF
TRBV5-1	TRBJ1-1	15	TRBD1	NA	TGCGCCAGCAGCATGAGCGGGACAGGGTACACTGAAGCTTTCTTT	CASSMSGTGYTEAFF
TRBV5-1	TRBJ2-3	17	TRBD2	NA	TGCGCCAGCAGCCCCCTCCAGACTAGCGGGGGCACAGATACGCAGTATTTT	CASSPLQTSGGTDTQYF
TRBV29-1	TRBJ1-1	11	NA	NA	TGCAGCGCCGAGGCGGGATTTGAAGCTTTCTTT	CSAEAGFEAFF
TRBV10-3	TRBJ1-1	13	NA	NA	TGTGCCATCAGCGGGGGGCTGGGCACTGAAGCTTTCTTT	CAISGGLGTEAFF
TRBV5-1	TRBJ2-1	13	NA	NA	TGCGCCAGTTCAGGGGGGCTCGGCAATGAGCAGTTCTTC	CASSGGLGNEQFF
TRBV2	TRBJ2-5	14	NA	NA	TGTGCCAGTAGCGAGAATTTTAACCAAGAGACCCAGTACTTC	CASSENFNQETQYF
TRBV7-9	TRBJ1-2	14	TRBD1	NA	TGTGCCAGCAGCCCCCGACAGGGCAACTATGGCTACACCTTC	CASSPRQGNYGYTF
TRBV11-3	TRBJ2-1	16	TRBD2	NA	TGTGCCAGCAGCACAGGGACTAGCGGGGGGAGAAATGAGCAGTTCTTC	CASSTGTSGGRNEQFF
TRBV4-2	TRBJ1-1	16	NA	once	TGTGCCAGCAGCCAAGATGTGGTCGGGGTGAACACTGAAGCTTTCTTT	CASSQDVVGVNTEAFF
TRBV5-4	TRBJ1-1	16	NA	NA	TGTGCCAGCAGCTTTGGGGGGGAAATAGGGTACACTGAAGCTTTCTTT	CASSFGGEIGYTEAFF
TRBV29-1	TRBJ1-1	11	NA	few	TGCAGCGTTGTGGGTGCGCTGAGGGCTTTCTTT	CSVVGALRAFF
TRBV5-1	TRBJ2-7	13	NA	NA	TGCGCCAGCAGCTTGGACATCGGGGGAGAGCAGTACTTC	CASSLDIGGEQYF
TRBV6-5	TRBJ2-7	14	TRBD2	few	TGTGCCAGCAGTTCTAGCGGGAGTCTAAACGAGCAGTACTTC	CASSSSGSLNEQYF
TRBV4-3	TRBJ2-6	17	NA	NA	TGCGCCAGCAGCCGCACACAGGGCAACTCTGGGGCCAACGTCCTGACTTTC	CASSRTQGNSGANVLTF
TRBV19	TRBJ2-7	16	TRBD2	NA	TGTGCCAGTAGTATAGATTCCCTAGCGGGGATTTACGAGCAGTACTTC	CASSIDSLAGIYEQYF
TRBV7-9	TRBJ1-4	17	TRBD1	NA	TGTGCCAGCCGACTAGGGACAGGGAGTCGGGAAAATGAAAAACTGTTTTTT	CASRLGTGSRENEKLFF
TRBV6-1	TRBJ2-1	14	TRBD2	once	TGTGCCAGCAGTGCCACTACTAGCGGGAGTCAGCAGTTCTTC	CASSATTSGSQQFF
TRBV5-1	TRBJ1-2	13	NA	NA	TGCGCCAGCAGCTTGGAAGGCGGCTATGGCTACACCTTC	CASSLEGGYGYTF
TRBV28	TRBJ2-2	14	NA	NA	TGTGCCAGCAGTTTAGGACTGAACACCGGGGAGCTGTTTTTT	CASSLGLNTGELFF
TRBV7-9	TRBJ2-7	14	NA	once	TGTGCCAGCAGCTTCAACAGCCGCTCCTACGAGCAGTACTTC	CASSFNSRSYEQYF
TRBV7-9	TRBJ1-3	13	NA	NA	TGTGCCAGCAGCGATCGGGATCAAAACACCATATATTTT	CASSDRDQNTIYF
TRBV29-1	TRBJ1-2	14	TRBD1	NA	TGCAGCGTTGAGTTGGTAGGGGGCTGGTATGGCTACACCTTC	CSVELVGGWYGYTF
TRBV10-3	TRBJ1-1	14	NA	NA	TGTGCCATCAGTGAGTTAGAGGGGAACACTGAAGCTTTCTTT	CAISELEGNTEAFF